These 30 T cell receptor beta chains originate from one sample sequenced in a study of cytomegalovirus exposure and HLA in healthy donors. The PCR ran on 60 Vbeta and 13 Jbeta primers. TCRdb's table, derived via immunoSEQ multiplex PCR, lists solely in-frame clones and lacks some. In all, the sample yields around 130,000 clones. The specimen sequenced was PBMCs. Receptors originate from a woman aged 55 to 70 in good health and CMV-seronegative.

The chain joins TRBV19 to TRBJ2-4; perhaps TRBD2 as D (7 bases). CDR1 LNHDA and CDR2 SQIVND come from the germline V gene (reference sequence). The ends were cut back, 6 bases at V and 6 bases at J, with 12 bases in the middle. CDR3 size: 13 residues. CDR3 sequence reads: CASSGGPGNIQYF. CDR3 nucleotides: TGTGCCAGTAGCGGGGGGCCGGGAAACATTCAGTACTTC.

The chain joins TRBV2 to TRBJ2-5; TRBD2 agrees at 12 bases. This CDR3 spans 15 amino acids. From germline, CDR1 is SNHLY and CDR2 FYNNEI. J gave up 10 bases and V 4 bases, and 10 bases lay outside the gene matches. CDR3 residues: CASSARLAGEAVQYF. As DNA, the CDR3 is TGTGCCAGCAGTGCACGACTAGCGGGAGAGGCGGTCCAGTACTTC.

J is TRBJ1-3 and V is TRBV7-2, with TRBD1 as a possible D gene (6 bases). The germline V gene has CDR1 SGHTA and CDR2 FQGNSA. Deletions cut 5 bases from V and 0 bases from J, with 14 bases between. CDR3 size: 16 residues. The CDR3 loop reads CASSRGTPSSGNTIYF. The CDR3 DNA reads TGTGCCAGCAGCCGTGGGACACCGAGCTCTGGAAACACCATATATTTT.

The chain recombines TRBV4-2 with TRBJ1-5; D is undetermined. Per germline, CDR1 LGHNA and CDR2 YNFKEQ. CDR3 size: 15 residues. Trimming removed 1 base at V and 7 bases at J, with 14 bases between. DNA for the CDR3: TGTGCCAGCAGCCAAGTGCCCCCAGGAGGCCAGCCCCAGCATTTT. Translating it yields CASSQVPPGGQPQHF.

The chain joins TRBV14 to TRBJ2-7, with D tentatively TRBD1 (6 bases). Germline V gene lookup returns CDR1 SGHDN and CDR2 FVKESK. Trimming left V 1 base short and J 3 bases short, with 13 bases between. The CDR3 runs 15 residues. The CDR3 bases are TGTGCCAGCAGCCAAGGGGTCGGACAGTACTACGAGCAGTACTTC. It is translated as CASSQGVGQYYEQYF.

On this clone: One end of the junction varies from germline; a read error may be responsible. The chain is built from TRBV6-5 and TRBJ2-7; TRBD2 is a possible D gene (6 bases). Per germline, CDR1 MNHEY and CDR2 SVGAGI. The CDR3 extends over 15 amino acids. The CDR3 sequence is CASSHSRGSTYEQYF. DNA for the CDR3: TGTGCCAGCAGTCACTCCCGGGGGTCGACCTACGAGCAGTACTTC.

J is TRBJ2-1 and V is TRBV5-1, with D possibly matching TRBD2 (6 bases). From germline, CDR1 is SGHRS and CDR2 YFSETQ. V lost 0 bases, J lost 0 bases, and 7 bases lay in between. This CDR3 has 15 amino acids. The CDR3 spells CASSLDGSSYNEQFF. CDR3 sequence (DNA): TGCGCCAGCAGCTTGGACGGGAGCTCCTACAATGAGCAGTTCTTC.

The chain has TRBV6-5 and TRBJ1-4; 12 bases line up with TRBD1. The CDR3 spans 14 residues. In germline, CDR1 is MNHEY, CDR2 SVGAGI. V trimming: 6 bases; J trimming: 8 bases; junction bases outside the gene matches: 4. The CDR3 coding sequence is TGTGCCAGCAGACGGGACAGGGGGCAAGAAAAACTGTTTTTT. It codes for CASRRDRGQEKLFF.

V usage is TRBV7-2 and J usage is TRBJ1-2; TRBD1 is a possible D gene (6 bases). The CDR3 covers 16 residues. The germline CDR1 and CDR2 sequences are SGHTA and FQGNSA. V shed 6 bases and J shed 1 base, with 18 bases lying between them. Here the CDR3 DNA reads TGTGCCAGCAGTTTCCCCCGGGACACAAATAACTATGGCTACACCTTC. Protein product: CASSFPRDTNNYGYTF.

DNA for the CDR3: TGTGCCAGCAGCGTCCGATATCGGGAGCGGGGGGGTGATACGCAGTATTTT. Protein sequence: CASSVRYRERGGDTQYF. V usage is TRBV7-3 and J usage is TRBJ2-3; TRBD2 agrees at 10 bases. The V gene's germline CDR1 is SGHTA and CDR2 FQGTGA. Trimming at V came to 5 bases and at J to 6 bases, leaving 14 bases not matched to a gene. The CDR3 loop spans 17 amino acids.

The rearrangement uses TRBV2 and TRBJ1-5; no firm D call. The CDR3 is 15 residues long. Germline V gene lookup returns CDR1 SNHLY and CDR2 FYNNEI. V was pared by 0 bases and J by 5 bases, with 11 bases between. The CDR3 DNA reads TGTGCCAGCAGTGAAGCTGTGGGCAGCTATCAGCCCCAGCATTTT. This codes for CASSEAVGSYQPQHF.

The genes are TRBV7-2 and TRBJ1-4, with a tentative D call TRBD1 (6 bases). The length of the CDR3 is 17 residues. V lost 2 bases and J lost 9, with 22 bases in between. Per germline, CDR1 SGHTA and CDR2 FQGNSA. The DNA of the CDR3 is TGTGCCAGCAGCTTACGGGGAACCGGGACACTGACCAAAAAACTGTTTTTT. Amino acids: CASSLRGTGTLTKKLFF.

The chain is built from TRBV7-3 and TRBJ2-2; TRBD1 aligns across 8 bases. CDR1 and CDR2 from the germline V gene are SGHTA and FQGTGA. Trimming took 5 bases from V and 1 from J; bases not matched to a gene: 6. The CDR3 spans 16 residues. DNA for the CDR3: TGTGCCAGCAGCCCACACGGGACAGGGAACACCGGGGAGCTGTTTTTT. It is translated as CASSPHGTGNTGELFF.

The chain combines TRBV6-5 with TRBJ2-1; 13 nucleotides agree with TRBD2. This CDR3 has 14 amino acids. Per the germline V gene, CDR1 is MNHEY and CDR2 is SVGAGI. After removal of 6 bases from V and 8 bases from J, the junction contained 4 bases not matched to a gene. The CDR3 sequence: CASRRTSGSYEQFF. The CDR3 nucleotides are TGTGCCAGCAGGCGGACTAGCGGGAGCTATGAGCAGTTCTTC.

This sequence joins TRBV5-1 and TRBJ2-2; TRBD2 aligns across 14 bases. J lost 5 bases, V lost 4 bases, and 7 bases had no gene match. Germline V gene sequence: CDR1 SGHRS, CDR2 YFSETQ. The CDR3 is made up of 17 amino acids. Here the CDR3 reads CASSLGLAGGRTGELFF. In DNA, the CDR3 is TGCGCCAGCAGCCTAGGACTAGCGGGAGGTAGAACCGGGGAGCTGTTTTTT.

CDR3 nucleotides: TGTGCCAGCAGTGAAGCGCTAGTGGGTGAGCAGTACTTC. Its protein product is CASSEALVGEQYF. The V and J genes are TRBV6-1 and TRBJ2-7; D is unresolved. Trimming took 0 bases from V and 7 from J, leaving 10 bases between them. Germline CDR1 and CDR2: MNHNS and SASEGT. This CDR3 region has 13 residues.

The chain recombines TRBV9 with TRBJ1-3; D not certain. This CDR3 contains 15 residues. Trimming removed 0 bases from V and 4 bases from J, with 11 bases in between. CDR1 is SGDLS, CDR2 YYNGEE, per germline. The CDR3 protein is CASSVDGGFGNTIYF. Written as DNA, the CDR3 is TGTGCCAGCAGCGTAGACGGCGGGTTCGGAAACACCATATATTTT.

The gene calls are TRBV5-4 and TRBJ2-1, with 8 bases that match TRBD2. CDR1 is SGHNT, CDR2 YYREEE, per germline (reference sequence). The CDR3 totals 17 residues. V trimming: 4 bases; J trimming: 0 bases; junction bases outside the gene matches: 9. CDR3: CASSPGLASSSYNEQFF. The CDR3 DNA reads TGTGCCAGCAGCCCAGGACTAGCTTCCAGCTCCTACAATGAGCAGTTCTTC.

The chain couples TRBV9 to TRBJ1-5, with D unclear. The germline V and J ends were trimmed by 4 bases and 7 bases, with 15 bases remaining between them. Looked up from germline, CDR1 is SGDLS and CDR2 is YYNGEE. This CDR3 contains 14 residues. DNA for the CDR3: TGTGCCAGCAGCCGGGATTCGGCGAGACAGCCCCAGCATTTT. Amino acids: CASSRDSARQPQHF.

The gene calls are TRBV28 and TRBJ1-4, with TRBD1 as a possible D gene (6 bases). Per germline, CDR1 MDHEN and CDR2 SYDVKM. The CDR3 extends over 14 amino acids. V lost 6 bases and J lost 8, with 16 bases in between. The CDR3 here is CASSSTGIREKLFF. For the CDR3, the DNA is TGTGCCAGCAGCTCCACAGGGATTAGGGAAAAACTGTTTTTT.

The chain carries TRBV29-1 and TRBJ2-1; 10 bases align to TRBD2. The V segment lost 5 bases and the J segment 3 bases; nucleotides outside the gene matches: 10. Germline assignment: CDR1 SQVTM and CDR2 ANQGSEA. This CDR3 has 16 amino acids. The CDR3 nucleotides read TGCAGCGTTCCCACCTCAACTAGCGGGGACTACAATGAGCAGTTCTTC. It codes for CSVPTSTSGDYNEQFF.

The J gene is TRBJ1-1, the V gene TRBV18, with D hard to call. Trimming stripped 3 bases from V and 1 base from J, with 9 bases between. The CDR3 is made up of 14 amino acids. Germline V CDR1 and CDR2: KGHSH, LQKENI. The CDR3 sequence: CASSPLPANTEAFF. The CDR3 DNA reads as TGTGCCAGCTCACCCCTACCTGCGAACACTGAAGCTTTCTTT. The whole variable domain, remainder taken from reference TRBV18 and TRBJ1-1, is NAGVMQNPRHLVRRRGQEARLRCSPMKGHSHVYWYRQLPEEGLKFMVYLQKENIIDESGMPKERFSAEFPKEGPSILRIQQVVRGDSAAYFCASSPLPANTEAFFGQGTRLTVV.

The CDR3 sequence is CASSFIYGYTF. CDR3 coding DNA: TGTGCCAGCAGCTTTATCTATGGCTACACCTTC. The rearrangement links TRBV7-9 to TRBJ1-2, with no clear D. The germline gives CDR1 SEHNR, CDR2 FQNEAQ (reference sequence). This CDR3 is built from 11 residues. V lost 3 bases to trimming and J lost 4 bases, with 3 bases between them.

CDR3 sequence: CASSYPLAGGPTDTQYF. CDR3 sequence (DNA): TGTGCCAGCAGTTACCCCTTGGCGGGGGGCCCCACAGATACGCAGTATTTT. This chain uses TRBV2 with TRBJ2-3; 8 bases agree with TRBD2. The CDR3 runs 17 residues. Unmatched junction bases numbered 12, after V lost 5 bases and J lost 2 bases. CDR1 is SNHLY, CDR2 FYNNEI, per germline.

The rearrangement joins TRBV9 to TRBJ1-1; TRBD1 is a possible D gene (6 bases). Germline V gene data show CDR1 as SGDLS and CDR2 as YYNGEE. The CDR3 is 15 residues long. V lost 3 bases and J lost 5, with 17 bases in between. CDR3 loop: CASSATLPGETEAFF. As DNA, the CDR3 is TGTGCCAGCAGCGCCACATTACCAGGGGAAACTGAAGCTTTCTTT.

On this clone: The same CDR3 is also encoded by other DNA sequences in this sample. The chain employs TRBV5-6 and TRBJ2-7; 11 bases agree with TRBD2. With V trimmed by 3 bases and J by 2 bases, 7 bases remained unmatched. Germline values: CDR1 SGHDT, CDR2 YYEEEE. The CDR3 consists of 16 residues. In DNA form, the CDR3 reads TGTGCCAGCAGCTCGCTTCTAGCGGGAGGTACCTACGAGCAGTACTTC. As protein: CASSSLLAGGTYEQYF. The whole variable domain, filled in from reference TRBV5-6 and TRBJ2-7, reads DAGVTQSPTHLIKTRGQQVTLRCSPKSGHDTVSWYQQALGQGPQFIFQYYEEEERQRGNFPDRFSGHQFPNYSSELNVNALLLGDSALYLCASSSLLAGGTYEQYFGPGTRLTVT.

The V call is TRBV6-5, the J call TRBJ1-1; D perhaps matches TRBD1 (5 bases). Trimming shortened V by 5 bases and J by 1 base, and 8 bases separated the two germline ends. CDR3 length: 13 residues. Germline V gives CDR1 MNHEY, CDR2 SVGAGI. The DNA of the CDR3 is TGTGCCAGCAGTCGTACAGGGAACACTGAAGCTTTCTTT. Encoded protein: CASSRTGNTEAFF.

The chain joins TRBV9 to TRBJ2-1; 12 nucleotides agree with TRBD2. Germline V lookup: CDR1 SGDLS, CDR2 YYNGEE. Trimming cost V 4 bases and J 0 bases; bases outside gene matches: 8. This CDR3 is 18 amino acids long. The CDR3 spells CASSSPRLAGVSYNEQFF. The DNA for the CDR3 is TGTGCCAGCAGCTCCCCGCGACTAGCGGGGGTCTCCTACAATGAGCAGTTCTTC.

CDR3 in amino acids: CAGQKTSGRFEQFF. The CDR3 DNA sequence: TGTGCCGGCCAAAAGACTAGCGGGAGGTTTGAGCAGTTCTTC. This chain links TRBV30 with TRBJ2-1, with 13 bases that match TRBD2. This CDR3 contains 14 residues. CDR1 is GTSNPN and CDR2 is SVGIG in the germline V gene (reference sequence). The J segment lost 9 bases and the V segment lost 8 bases, leaving 10 bases of the junction unmatched.

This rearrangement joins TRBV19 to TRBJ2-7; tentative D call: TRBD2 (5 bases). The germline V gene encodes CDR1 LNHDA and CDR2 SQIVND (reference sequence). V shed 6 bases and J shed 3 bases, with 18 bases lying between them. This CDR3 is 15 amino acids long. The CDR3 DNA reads TGTGCCAGTAGCCGACGGTATAACGACTACTACGAGCAGTACTTC. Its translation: CASSRRYNDYYEQYF.